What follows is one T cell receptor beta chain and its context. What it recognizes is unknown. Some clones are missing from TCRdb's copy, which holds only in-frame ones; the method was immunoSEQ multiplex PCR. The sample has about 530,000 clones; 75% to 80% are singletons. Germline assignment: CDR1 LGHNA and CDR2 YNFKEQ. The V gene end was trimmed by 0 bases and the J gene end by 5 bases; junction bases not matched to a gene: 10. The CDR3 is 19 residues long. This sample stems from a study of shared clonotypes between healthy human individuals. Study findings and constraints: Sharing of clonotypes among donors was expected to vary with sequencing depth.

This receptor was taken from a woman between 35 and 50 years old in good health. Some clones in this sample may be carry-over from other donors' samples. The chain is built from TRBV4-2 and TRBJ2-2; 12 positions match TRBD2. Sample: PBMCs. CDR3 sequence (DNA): TGTGCCAGCAGCCAAGATTGGCTGAGACTAGCGGGAGTAACCGGGGAGCTGTTTTTT. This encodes CASSQDWLRLAGVTGELFF.